The entry that follows covers one T cell receptor beta chain sequence. The V and J ends lost 4 bases and 0 bases respectively, with 13 bases between them. The CDR3 has 15 residues. CDR1 is MGHRA, CDR2 YSYEKL, per germline. This entry belongs to a study of blood T cells in healthy people across ages. A second PCR, run for roughly 7 to 11 cycles, used a sample-barcoded 5' primer plus a J-beta primer mix. MiXCR was run by TCRdb on the 5' RACE reads, yielding one entry per CDR3 protein. This table holds 1,100,000 or so distinct CDR3 sequences, more than 35% found once. The specimen was blood. This clonotype was sampled from an older woman in good health. The chain carries TRBV4-1 and TRBJ2-7; D gene ambiguous. The CDR3 is CASSPQDGLSYEQYF. CDR3 nucleotide sequence: TGCGCCAGCAGCCCCCAGGACGGGCTCTCCTACGAGCAGTACTTC.